What follows is one T cell receptor beta chain and its context. The target antigen is unknown. The Oncomine TCR Beta short-read assay was applied to DNA of cultured CD4+ T cells. A single record per CDR3 protein comes from TCRdb applying MiXCR to the PCR reads. The sample has more than 12,000 distinct CDR3 sequences, less than 30% seen once. The sample originates from a study of vaccination and CD4 T cells after COVID-19. The sample's treatment: roughly 10-day PBMC culture with coronavirus spike peptide pools or control peptides (ViraFEST assay). Before TCRs were sequenced, ViraFEST expanded antigen-specific T cells with peptide pools. V was cut by 4 bases and J by 1 base, with 4 bases left in between. This CDR3 is built from 12 residues. Germline loops: CDR1 MNHNS, CDR2 SASEGT.

The receptor comes from a human donor with COVID-19. Sequences were obtained from cultured CD4+ T cells from blood. The chain combines TRBV6-1 with TRBJ1-1; D is unresolved. The CDR3 region has the DNA TGTGCCAGCAGTGGGGCGAACACTGAAGCTTTCTTT. This encodes CASSGANTEAFF.